A selection of T cell receptor beta chains follows, all from one sample in a study of yellow fever vaccine responses in identical twins. TCRdb fed the RT-PCR reads into MiXCR, producing one record per CDR3 protein. The profile covers some 5,000 distinct CDR3 sequences, with approximately 85% appearing a single time and about 2% taken by the ten largest. Sequencing used T cells from blood (PBMCs), unsorted or a sorted subset (not recorded which), obtained before or after yellow fever vaccination (not recorded which). All receptors come from a woman under 30 who received the yellow fever vaccine. Both conserved end residues are part of each CDR3. Each record gives: CDR3 DNA, CDR3 protein, V gene, J gene, clone size, D gene. D genes are given only for firm matches. Size is omitted from some rows. Given values are once, few, many or a class for expanded clones.

TGCGCCAGCGCCACGGGACAGTATTACGAGCAGTACTTC	CASATGQYYEQYF	TRBV5-1	TRBJ2-7	-	TRBD1
TGCAGCGTAGCCCCGGGACTAGCGGCCGAGACCCAGTACTTC	CSVAPGLAAETQYF	TRBV29-1	TRBJ2-5	-	TRBD2
TGTGCCAGCAGTCCGAGCACCGGGGAGCTGTTTTTT	CASSPSTGELFF	TRBV11-1	TRBJ2-2	-	-
TGCAGTGCTAGAGCCGTAGGGGGCGCACAGCCCCAGCATTTT	CSARAVGGAQPQHF	TRBV20-1	TRBJ1-5	-	TRBD1
TGTGCCTGGAGAGGCTCCGCCAATGAGCAGTTCTTC	CAWRGSANEQFF	TRBV30	TRBJ2-1	-	-
TGTGCCAGCAGTGCGTCAGGGACCGGGGAGCTGTTTTTT	CASSASGTGELFF	TRBV2	TRBJ2-2	few	-
TGTGCCAGCAAGGCCTCGGGCTATGGCTACACCTTC	CASKASGYGYTF	TRBV2	TRBJ1-2	-	-
TGCGCCAGCAGCCCAGTGGGCTATAGCAATCAGCCCCAGCATTTT	CASSPVGYSNQPQHF	TRBV4-1	TRBJ1-5	-	-
TGTGCCATCAGACCCGACGGAGACAATGAGCAGTTCTTC	CAIRPDGDNEQFF	TRBV10-3	TRBJ2-1	-	-
TGTGCCAGCAGGGGGACAGGGCTCAATCAGCCCCAGCATTTT	CASRGTGLNQPQHF	TRBV2	TRBJ1-5	-	TRBD1
TGTGCCAGCAGCTCCGACAGACTATCCGGGGAGCTGTTTTTT	CASSSDRLSGELFF	TRBV11-1	TRBJ2-2	-	-
TGCAGTGCTAGATCTAGGACTAGCGGCTACGAGCAGTACTTC	CSARSRTSGYEQYF	TRBV20-1	TRBJ2-7	-	TRBD2
TGTGCCAGCAGTTCTAGACTGCAAGAGACCCAGTACTTC	CASSSRLQETQYF	TRBV11-3	TRBJ2-5	-	-
TGCAGCGTTGGAAGGTCCGGGGAGGGCTACACCTTC	CSVGRSGEGYTF	TRBV29-1	TRBJ1-2	-	-
TGTGCCAGCAGTTTAGGCAGGGTGTACGAGCAGTACTTC	CASSLGRVYEQYF	TRBV28	TRBJ2-7	-	-
TGCAGTGCTAGAGATTATTTACTAGCCCCAGATACGCAGTATTTT	CSARDYLLAPDTQYF	TRBV20-1	TRBJ2-3	-	-
TGCAGTGCTAGAGACCTAAAAACTAATCAGCCCCAGCATTTT	CSARDLKTNQPQHF	TRBV20-1	TRBJ1-5	-	-
TGTGCCAGCAGTTTATCCGCCGGGAGCACCGGGGAGCTGTTTTTT	CASSLSAGSTGELFF	TRBV27	TRBJ2-2	few	-
TGTGCCAGCAGTCCCGGACAGGGCAATCAGCCCCAGCATTTT	CASSPGQGNQPQHF	TRBV3-1	TRBJ1-5	-	TRBD1
TGTGCCAGCAGCCCGACAGACCCTTACGAGCAGTACTTC	CASSPTDPYEQYF	TRBV11-2	TRBJ2-7	-	-
TGTGCCAGCAACCCCGGCAGGGCGGGCTACGAGCAGTACTTC	CASNPGRAGYEQYF	TRBV11-2	TRBJ2-7	-	-
TGTGCTAGCAGCTTTGCAGGGGAAAACTACGAGCAGTACTTC	CASSFAGENYEQYF	TRBV7-6	TRBJ2-7	-	-
TGCAGCGTTGTGGTGGGAGTAGGTGAGCAGTTCTTC	CSVVVGVGEQFF	TRBV29-1	TRBJ2-1	once	-
TGTGCCAGCAGACTCACCCAGGGGACTTACGAGCAGTACTTC	CASRLTQGTYEQYF	TRBV5-4	TRBJ2-7	-	-
TGTGCCAGCAGCTACATGAGGGGATGGGAGCAGTTCTTC	CASSYMRGWEQFF	TRBV11-1	TRBJ2-1	-	-
TGTGCCAGCAGTTTGGGTGGAGCCCTCCAAGAGACCCAGTACTTC	CASSLGGALQETQYF	TRBV12-3/TRBV12-4	TRBJ2-5	-	-
TGTGCCAGCGTTTGGGACAGGGATCAAGAGACCCAGTACTTC	CASVWDRDQETQYF	TRBV2	TRBJ2-5	-	TRBD1
TGCGCCAGCAGCTCGGGACAGGGCTGGAATGGCTACACCTTC	CASSSGQGWNGYTF	TRBV5-1	TRBJ1-2	-	TRBD1
TGTGCTAGTGGTTTGGGAGGTAATGAGCAGTTCTTC	CASGLGGNEQFF	TRBV12-5	TRBJ2-1	-	-
TGCGCCAGCAGCCACAAAGCGGGGGCCACAGATACGCAGTATTTT	CASSHKAGATDTQYF	TRBV5-1	TRBJ2-3	-	TRBD2
TGTGCCAGCAGTCCGGGTTATGAGCAGTTCTTC	CASSPGYEQFF	TRBV6-6	TRBJ2-1	-	-
TGTGCCAGCAGTTGGGGCGGACAGCCGTATCGGGATACGCAGTATTTT	CASSWGGQPYRDTQYF	TRBV28	TRBJ2-3	-	-
TGCGCCAGCAGCCAAGATGGGGTCACAGGCTATGGCTACACCTTC	CASSQDGVTGYGYTF	TRBV4-1	TRBJ1-2	few	-
TGTGCCAGCAGCTTACCCCCGGGACAGGGGTCCATGAACACTGAAGCTTTCTTT	CASSLPPGQGSMNTEAFF	TRBV11-3	TRBJ1-1	-	TRBD1
TGTGCCAGCAGCTTCCACAAAGAGACCCAGTACTTC	CASSFHKETQYF	TRBV5-6	TRBJ2-5	-	-
TGTGCCAGCAGTTTACGGGACAGGGGTTACGAGCAGTACTTC	CASSLRDRGYEQYF	TRBV7-8	TRBJ2-7	-	TRBD1
TGTGCCAGCAGACGGGACCCTTCTGGTTCACCCCTCCACTTT	CASRRDPSGSPLHF	TRBV12-3/TRBV12-4	TRBJ1-6	-	-
TGCAGCGGAGGGGTGACCTCCTACGAGCAGTACTTC	CSGGVTSYEQYF	TRBV29-1	TRBJ2-7	-	-
TGTGCCAGCGCCACTAGCAACGGCCCCGGGGAGCTGTTTTTT	CASATSNGPGELFF	TRBV25-1	TRBJ2-2	once	-
TGTGCCACCAGCAGAGTAACTTCCGGGACAGGGAAGGATGAGCAGTTCTTC	CATSRVTSGTGKDEQFF	TRBV15	TRBJ2-1	-	TRBD1
TGTGCCAGCAGCTCCCGACAGACCTACGAGCAGTACTTC	CASSSRQTYEQYF	TRBV5-4	TRBJ2-7	once	-
TGTGCCAGCTCACCGTCCTTGGGACAGGGGCCAGATACGCAGTATTTT	CASSPSLGQGPDTQYF	TRBV18	TRBJ2-3	-	TRBD1
TGCAGCGTTGAGGTAGGGGGTGACGAGCAGTACTTC	CSVEVGGDEQYF	TRBV29-1	TRBJ2-7	-	-
TGCAGCGTTGCCGAGATATATGCTGCGGATGGGAGAGAGGACATTCAGTACTTC	CSVAEIYAADGREDIQYF	TRBV29-1	TRBJ2-4	-	-
TGCGCCAGCAGCGGCCCTAGCGGGATAGCGGATACGCAGTATTTT	CASSGPSGIADTQYF	TRBV5-1	TRBJ2-3	-	TRBD2
TGTGCCAGCACCCCGACTAGCGGGGGTTACTACAATGAGCAGTTCTTC	CASTPTSGGYYNEQFF	TRBV7-9	TRBJ2-1	-	TRBD2
TGCGCCAGCAGCTTGGAGGTAAACAGGGGAGGCAACACTGAAGCTTTCTTT	CASSLEVNRGGNTEAFF	TRBV5-1	TRBJ1-1	-	TRBD1
TGTGCCAGCAGCCGGATAGCGGGGGCCACCGGGGAGCTGTTTTTT	CASSRIAGATGELFF	TRBV5-6	TRBJ2-2	-	TRBD2
TGCAGCGTTGTTCCCAGGCCACAAACCGGGGAGCTGTTTTTT	CSVVPRPQTGELFF	TRBV29-1	TRBJ2-2	-	-
TGTGCCAGCAGCTTAACACAGGGGGACACCGGGGAGCTGTTTTTT	CASSLTQGDTGELFF	TRBV7-9	TRBJ2-2	-	TRBD1
TGTGCCAGCAGCTTACCAGGGTCCTACGAGCAGTACTTC	CASSLPGSYEQYF	TRBV7-9	TRBJ2-7	-	-
TGTGCCAGCGACGGTCACCACACAGATACGCAGTATTTT	CASDGHHTDTQYF	TRBV13	TRBJ2-3	-	-